This T cell receptor beta chain was identified in a study of T cell clonality in common variable immunodeficiency. This clone occurred a few times. Its target is unknown. The sequenced fragment ends 3 residues before the CDR3 boundary, so the rest is inferred from the germline J gene. CDR1 and CDR2 (germline): LNHDA, SQIVND (reference sequence). The trim removed 6 bases at V and 3 bases at J, leaving 7 bases unmatched. The CDR3 extends over 16 amino acids. Broader study findings: CVID subjects showed higher TCRbeta clonality than healthy controls. Fewer TCRbeta clones were shared among CVID subjects than controls. Reportedly, TCR beta sequences from common variable immunodeficiency showed fewer deletions and N-nucleotide insertions.

Caucasian heritage predominated among both patients and controls. Here immunoSEQ multiplex PCR was the method, and the copy in TCRdb shows in-frame clones only, minus some. This sample has approximately 24,000 clones, each found more than once. This clonotype was sampled from a human donor with common variable immunodeficiency. The chain is built from TRBV19 and TRBJ2-2; 10 bases match TRBD2. Specimen: peripheral blood mononuclear cells. This CDR3 reads CASRLSGLADTGELFF. The CDR3 bases that were read are TGTGCCAGTAGATTAAGTGGACTAGCGGACACCGGGGAG.